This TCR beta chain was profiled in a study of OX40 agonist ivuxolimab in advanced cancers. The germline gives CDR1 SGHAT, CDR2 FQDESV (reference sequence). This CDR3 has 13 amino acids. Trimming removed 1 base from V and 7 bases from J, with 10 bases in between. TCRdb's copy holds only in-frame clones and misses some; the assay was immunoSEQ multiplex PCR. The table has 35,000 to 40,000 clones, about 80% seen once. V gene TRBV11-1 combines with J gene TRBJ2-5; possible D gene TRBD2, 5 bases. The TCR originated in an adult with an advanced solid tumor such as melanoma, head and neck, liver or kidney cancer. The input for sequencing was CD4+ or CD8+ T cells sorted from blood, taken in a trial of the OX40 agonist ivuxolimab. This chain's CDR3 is CASSLGGPATQYF. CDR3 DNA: TGTGCCAGCAGCTTAGGCGGGCCGGCGACCCAGTACTTC.